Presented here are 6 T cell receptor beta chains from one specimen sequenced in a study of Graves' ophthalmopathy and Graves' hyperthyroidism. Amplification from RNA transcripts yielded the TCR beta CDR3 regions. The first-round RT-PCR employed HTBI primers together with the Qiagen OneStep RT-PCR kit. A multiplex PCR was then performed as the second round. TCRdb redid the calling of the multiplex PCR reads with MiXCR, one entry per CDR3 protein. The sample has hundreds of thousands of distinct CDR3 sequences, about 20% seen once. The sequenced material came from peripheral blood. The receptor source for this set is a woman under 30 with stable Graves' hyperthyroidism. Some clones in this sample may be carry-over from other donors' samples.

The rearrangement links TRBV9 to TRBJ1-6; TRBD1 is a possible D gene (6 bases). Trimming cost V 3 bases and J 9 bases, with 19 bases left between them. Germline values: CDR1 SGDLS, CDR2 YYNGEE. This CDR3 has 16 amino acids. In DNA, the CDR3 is TGTGCCAGCAGCGCAGGGGACACCCGACGGCCTTCACCCCTCCACTTT. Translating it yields CASSAGDTRRPSPLHF.

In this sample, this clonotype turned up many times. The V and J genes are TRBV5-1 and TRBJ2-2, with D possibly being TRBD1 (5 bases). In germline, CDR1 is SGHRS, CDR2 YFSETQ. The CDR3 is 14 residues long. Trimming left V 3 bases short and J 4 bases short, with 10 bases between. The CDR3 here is CASSSGQFTGELFF. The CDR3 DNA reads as TGCGCCAGCAGCTCCGGACAATTCACCGGGGAGCTGTTTTTT.

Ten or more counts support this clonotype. The CDR3, as DNA: TGCGCCAGCAGCTTGCAAGTAGCGGGAGGAACCGGGGAGCTGTTTTTT. Translated, it gives CASSLQVAGGTGELFF. The rearrangement links TRBV5-1 to TRBJ2-2; 10 bases are a match to TRBD2. V lost 1 base and J lost 5; bases outside the gene matches: 5. This CDR3 is 16 amino acids long. Germline loops: CDR1 SGHRS, CDR2 YFSETQ.

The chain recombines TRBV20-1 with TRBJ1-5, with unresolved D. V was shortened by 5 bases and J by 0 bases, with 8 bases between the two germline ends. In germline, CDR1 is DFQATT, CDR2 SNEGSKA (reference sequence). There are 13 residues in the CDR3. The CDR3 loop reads CSAFKDSNQPQHF. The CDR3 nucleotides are TGCAGTGCTTTCAAAGATAGCAATCAGCCCCAGCATTTT.

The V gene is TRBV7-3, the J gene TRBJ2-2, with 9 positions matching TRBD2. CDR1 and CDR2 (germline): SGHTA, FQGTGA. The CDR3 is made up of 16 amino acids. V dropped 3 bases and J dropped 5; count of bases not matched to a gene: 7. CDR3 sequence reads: CASSFLAGGQTGELFF. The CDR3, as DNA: TGTGCCAGCAGCTTCCTGGCGGGGGGGCAAACCGGGGAGCTGTTTTTT.

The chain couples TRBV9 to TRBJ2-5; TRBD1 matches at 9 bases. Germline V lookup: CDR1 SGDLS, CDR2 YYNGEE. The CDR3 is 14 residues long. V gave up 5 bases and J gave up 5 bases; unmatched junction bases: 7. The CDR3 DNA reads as TGTGCCAGCAGTTCCACAGGGGGCTTTGAGACCCAGTACTTC. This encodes CASSSTGGFETQYF.